The clone carrying this T cell receptor beta chain appeared a few times. Its antigen is currently unknown. Unmatched junction bases numbered 7, after V lost 5 bases and J lost 8 bases. The CDR3 loop spans 14 amino acids. Per germline, CDR1 MGHRA and CDR2 YSYEKL. This entry belongs to a study of identical twins. Study-level points and caveats: Donors were not followed over many years; analysis was cross-sectional.

Each CDR3 protein gets one entry after TCRdb re-called the 5' RACE reads with MiXCR. The table has about 280,000 distinct CDR3 sequences, around 8.8% seen once. The donors were all healthy and Caucasian. These data were also reused for a study on yellow fever vaccine responses in identical twins. As that report states: Twins' T cell vaccine responses reportedly looked partly convergent, partly personalized.

The sequence derives from a woman between 18 and 30 years old in good health. Material: memory (CD45RO+) T cells sorted from blood. This chain links TRBV4-1 with TRBJ1-2; TRBD1 aligns across 11 bases. The CDR3 DNA reads as TGCGCCAGCAGCAGAGGACAGGGGGCGAGGGGCTACACCTTC. Its translation: CASSRGQGARGYTF.